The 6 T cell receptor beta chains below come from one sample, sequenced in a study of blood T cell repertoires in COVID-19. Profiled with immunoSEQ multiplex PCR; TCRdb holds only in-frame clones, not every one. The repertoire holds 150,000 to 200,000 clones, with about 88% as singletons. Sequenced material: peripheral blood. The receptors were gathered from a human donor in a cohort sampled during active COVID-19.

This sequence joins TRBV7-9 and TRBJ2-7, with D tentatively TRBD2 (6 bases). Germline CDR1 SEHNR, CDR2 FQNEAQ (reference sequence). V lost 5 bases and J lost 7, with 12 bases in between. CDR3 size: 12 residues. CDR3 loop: CASSLTSGEQYF. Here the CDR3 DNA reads TGTGCCAGCAGCCTTACAAGCGGGGAGCAGTACTTC.

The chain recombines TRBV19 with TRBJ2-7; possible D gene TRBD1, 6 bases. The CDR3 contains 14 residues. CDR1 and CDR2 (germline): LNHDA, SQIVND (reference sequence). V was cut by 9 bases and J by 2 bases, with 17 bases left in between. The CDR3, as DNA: TGTGCCAGAAGAAAACAGGGAATTACCTACGAGCAGTACTTC. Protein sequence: CARRKQGITYEQYF.

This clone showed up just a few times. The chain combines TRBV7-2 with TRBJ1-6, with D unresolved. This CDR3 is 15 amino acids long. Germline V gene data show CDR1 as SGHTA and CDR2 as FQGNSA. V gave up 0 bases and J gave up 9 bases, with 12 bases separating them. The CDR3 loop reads CASSLAARMGSPLHF. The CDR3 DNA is TGTGCCAGCAGCTTAGCGGCTAGGATGGGTTCACCCCTCCACTTT.

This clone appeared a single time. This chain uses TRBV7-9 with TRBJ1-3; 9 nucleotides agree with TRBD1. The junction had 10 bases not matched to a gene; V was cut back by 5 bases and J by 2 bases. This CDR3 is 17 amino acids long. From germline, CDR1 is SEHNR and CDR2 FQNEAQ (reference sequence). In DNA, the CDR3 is TGTGCCAGCAGCCCCAAGACAGGGGGGGGACCTGGAAACACCATATATTTT. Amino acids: CASSPKTGGGPGNTIYF.

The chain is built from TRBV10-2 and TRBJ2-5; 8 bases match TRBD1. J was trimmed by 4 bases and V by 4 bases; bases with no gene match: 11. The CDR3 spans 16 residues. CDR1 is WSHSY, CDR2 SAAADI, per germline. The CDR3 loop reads CASSGGQGEVGETQYF. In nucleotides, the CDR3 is TGCGCCAGCAGTGGTGGACAGGGAGAGGTGGGAGAGACCCAGTACTTC.

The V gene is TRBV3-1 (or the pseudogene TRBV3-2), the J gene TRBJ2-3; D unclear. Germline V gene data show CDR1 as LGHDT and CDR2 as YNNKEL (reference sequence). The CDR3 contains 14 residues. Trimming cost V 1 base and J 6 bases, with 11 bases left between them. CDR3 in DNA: TGTGCCAGCAGCCAAGTCGGAGTCCCTGATACGCAGTATTTT. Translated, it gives CASSQVGVPDTQYF.